This entry concerns a single TCR beta chain. This sample is part of a study of control samples from healthy donors and cancer patients. Produced via immunoSEQ multiplex PCR; TCRdb's table is partial and in-frame only. Of about 17,000 clones in the sample, 85% to 90% were seen once. Input material: PBMCs. The source of this sequence is a man aged 60-69 years with head and neck cancer.

The CDR3 sequence: CASRVRGGGTDTQYF. The CDR3 nucleotides read TGCGCCAGCAGGGTGCGGGGGGGCGGCACAGATACGCAGTATTTT. The gene calls are TRBV5-1 and TRBJ2-3, with 9 bases that match TRBD2. Germline V CDR1 and CDR2: SGHRS, YFSETQ. The CDR3 loop spans 15 amino acids. V shed 5 bases and J 1 base; nucleotides not matched to a gene: 5.